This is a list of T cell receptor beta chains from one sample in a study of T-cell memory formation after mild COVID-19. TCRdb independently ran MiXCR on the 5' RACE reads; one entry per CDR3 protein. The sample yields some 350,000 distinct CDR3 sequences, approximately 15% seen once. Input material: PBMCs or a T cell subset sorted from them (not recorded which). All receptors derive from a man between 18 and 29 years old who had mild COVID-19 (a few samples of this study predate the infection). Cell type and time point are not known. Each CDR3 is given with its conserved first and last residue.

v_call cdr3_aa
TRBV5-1 CASTSADSYEQYF
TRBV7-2 CASSSDSNSDTQYF
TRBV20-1 CSAMGERWGSLREQYF
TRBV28 CASGPGTQYF
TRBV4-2 CASSQDQGRSNQPQHF
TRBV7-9 CASSRGQGGDLYEQYF
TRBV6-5 CASRPENPNEKLFF
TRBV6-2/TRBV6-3 CASGGAGATLQYF
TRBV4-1 CASSSRGRGVGDTQYF
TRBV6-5 CASSRVVPRLAGTGELFF
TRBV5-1 CASRPFPGEQFF
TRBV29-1 CSVAPSSSTGELFF
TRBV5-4 CASRQYGSSTDTQYF
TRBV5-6 CASSPGLAGAALKFF
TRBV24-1 CATSDSASGGATDTQYF
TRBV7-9 CASRRLQGTNTEAFF
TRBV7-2 CASSFAVGETQYF
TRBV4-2 CASSHPTGTNYGYTF
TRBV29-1 CSAKQGSFSYEQYF
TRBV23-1 CASSQTISGQGACEQFF
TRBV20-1 CSAREYSDRASGNTIYF
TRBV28 CASSQGQGVETQYF
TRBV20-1 CSARTSGWVWETQYF
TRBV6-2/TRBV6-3 CASSDRVRETQYF
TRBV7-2 CASSSGTGVGYTF
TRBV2 CASRTGSYRRDTQYF
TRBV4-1 CASSQDSLGRSDTQYF
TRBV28 CASISGGQETQYF
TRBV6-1 CASSHRDRGQQETQYF
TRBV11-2 CASSPSPAAGFKPQHF
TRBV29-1 CSVVEYEQYF
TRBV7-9 CASSLSGGAINEQFF
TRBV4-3 CASSRDGTGNEKLFF
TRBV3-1 CASSQDGGGRELFF
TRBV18 CASSPLGGSTEAFF